These 3 T cell receptor beta chains were all obtained from the same sample, sequenced in a study of blood T cell repertoires in COVID-19. The table came from immunoSEQ multiplex PCR; TCRdb's copy has only in-frame clones and leaves some out. The sample gives approximately 400,000 clones, more than 75% of which show up once; around 1.1% is in the top ten. Material for sequencing was peripheral blood. The source of these receptors is a human donor with acute or convalescent COVID-19. The donor label of this sample is uncertain.

The chain couples TRBV9 to TRBJ2-1; 11 bases are a match to TRBD2. The V gene's germline CDR1 is SGDLS and CDR2 YYNGEE. V trimming: 2 bases; J trimming: 6 bases; junction bases outside the gene matches: 10. The CDR3 sequence is 17 residues long. CDR3 nucleotide sequence: TGTGCCAGCAGCGTTGCTTTAGCGGGGGGGCCGAGCAATGAGCAGTTCTTC. This codes for CASSVALAGGPSNEQFF.

A few counts support this clone. The rearrangement links TRBV5-6 to TRBJ2-1; a weak D match, TRBD2 (6 bases). The CDR3 runs to 16 residues. Trimming pared 0 bases from V and 4 bases from J, leaving 14 bases between. The germline gives CDR1 SGHDT, CDR2 YYEEEE. As DNA, the CDR3 is TGTGCCAGCAGCTTGGAACTCGGCGGGGTTTACAATGAGCAGTTCTTC. Its protein is CASSLELGGVYNEQFF.

The gene calls are TRBV5-1 and TRBJ1-1; D call uncertain. The germline V gene encodes CDR1 SGHRS and CDR2 YFSETQ. With 0 bases removed from V and 1 base from J, the gap between germline ends came to 7 bases. This CDR3 comprises 14 residues. The CDR3 here is CASSLERRNTEAFF. CDR3 bases: TGCGCCAGCAGCTTGGAACGGAGGAACACTGAAGCTTTCTTT.